This T cell receptor (beta chain) stems from a study of regulatory T cells in long-lasting Graves disease. The study's findings and limits: Persistent disease was associated with favored TRBV28 usage and with favored use of TRBJ1-2 and TRBJ2-5.

Relying on iRepertoire HTBI primers and Arm-PCR of CDR3 regions, the team built TCR beta libraries. A single record per CDR3 protein comes from TCRdb applying MiXCR to the multiplex PCR reads. The sample has some 600,000 distinct CDR3 sequences, more than 15% seen once. In the case of this clonotype: The antigen is undetermined.

Time point in this sample: newly diagnosed GD, antithyroid drugs for less than 3 months. TCR sequences were obtained from RNA taken from PBMCs. The V gene's germline CDR1 is ENHRY and CDR2 SYGVKD. The CDR3 contains 16 residues. V lost 7 bases, J lost 2 bases, and 5 bases stayed unmatched. The data also belong to a second study, concerning T cells in Graves' hyperthyroidism and ophthalmopathy.

The material was peripheral blood mononuclear cells (PBMCs), obtained at new diagnosis, from a patient treated with antithyroid drugs. This receptor was taken from a man between 18 and 29 years old with Graves disease. The chain carries TRBV10-3 and TRBJ2-2; 12 nucleotides agree with TRBD2. Here the CDR3 DNA reads TGTGCCATCATTTCGACTAGCGGGAGAAACACCGGGGAGCTGTTTTTT. This sequence encodes CAIISTSGRNTGELFF.